This TCR beta chain comes out of a study of T cells in Graves' hyperthyroidism and ophthalmopathy. Study-level points and caveats: The model forecast ophthalmopathy, anticipating it by a median about six months before onset.

Uncontrolled infection, other autoimmune disease, pregnancy or lactation led to exclusion. TCR beta CDR3 sequences were amplified from RNA transcripts. A set of HTBI primers served as the primers for a first-round RT-PCR of the TCR CDR3. TCRdb independently ran MiXCR on the multiplex PCR reads; one entry per CDR3 protein. Of roughly 400,000 distinct CDR3 sequences in the sample, over 13% were seen once. This clonotype was picked up many times. As yet, its antigen is unknown. CDR1 is KGHSH and CDR2 is LQKENI in the germline V gene. The CDR3 contains 16 residues. V lost 2 bases and J 5 bases, leaving 19 bases between the germline ends.

This sequence originates from a man aged 50 to 59 with Graves' ophthalmopathy. V usage is TRBV18 and J usage is TRBJ2-7; weak D call: TRBD1 (6 bases). Sample: blood. CDR3 sequence: CASSPITTGLDNEQYF. CDR3 coding DNA: TGTGCCAGCTCACCAATTACGACAGGCCTAGACAACGAGCAGTACTTC.